Each of the 27 T cell receptor beta chains below was sequenced from the same sample in a study of cytomegalovirus exposure and HLA in healthy donors. Profiling relied on immunoSEQ multiplex PCR, and the TCRdb table lists in-frame clones only, not all of them. The sample lists under 200,000 clones; roughly 90% were seen once. The material sequenced was PBMCs. The receptors shown here come from a woman younger than 35 in good health and CMV-seropositive.

The chain recombines TRBV6-1 with TRBJ1-5; D call uncertain. Looked up from germline, CDR1 is MNHNS and CDR2 is SASEGT. The V end was cut by 4 bases, the J end by 5 bases, with 15 bases between. This CDR3 spans 15 amino acids. CDR3 sequence: CASSGLQQLHQPQHF. CDR3 coding DNA: TGTGCCAGCAGTGGGTTACAGCAACTTCATCAGCCCCAGCATTTT.

This clone has a single count. The chain is built from TRBV6-5 and TRBJ2-7, with 8 bases that match TRBD2. The ends lost 0 bases at V and 2 bases at J; junction bases unmatched: 6. CDR3 size: 16 residues. The germline V gene has CDR1 MNHEY and CDR2 SVGAGI. The DNA of the CDR3 is TGTGCCAGCAGTTACTCCATTAGCGGGATCACCTACGAGCAGTACTTC. Translation: CASSYSISGITYEQYF.

The J gene is TRBJ2-2, the V gene TRBV7-9; D may be TRBD2 (6 bases). Trimming shortened V by 0 bases and J by 2 bases, and 10 bases separated the two germline ends. CDR1 is SEHNR, CDR2 FQNEAQ, per germline (reference sequence). This CDR3 region has 16 residues. CDR3 region: CASSLAGRSNTGELFF. The CDR3 DNA reads TGTGCCAGCAGCTTAGCGGGGAGGAGTAACACCGGGGAGCTGTTTTTT.

The V gene is TRBV30, the J gene TRBJ1-4, with D possibly being TRBD1 (5 bases). Trimming stripped 3 bases from V and 2 bases from J, with 10 bases between. Germline CDR1 GTSNPN, CDR2 SVGIG (reference sequence). The CDR3 extends over 14 amino acids. For the CDR3, the DNA is TGTGCCTGGAGCGGGGGGTTGACTAATGAAAAACTGTTTTTT. This gives the protein CAWSGGLTNEKLFF.

This clone came up once. The chain has TRBV28 and TRBJ2-7, with 8 positions matching TRBD2. Looked up from germline, CDR1 is MDHEN and CDR2 is SYDVKM. This CDR3 is built from 14 residues. Trimming removed 7 bases from V and 0 bases from J; junction bases left unmatched: 5. The CDR3: CASTTGGGSYEQYF. The CDR3 DNA sequence: TGTGCCAGCACCACGGGAGGGGGCTCCTACGAGCAGTACTTC.

The V and J genes are TRBV9 and TRBJ2-3; 10 positions agree with TRBD2. The CDR3 is 15 residues long. The germline V gene encodes CDR1 SGDLS and CDR2 YYNGEE. The trim removed 0 bases at V and 6 bases at J, leaving 4 bases unmatched. The CDR3 DNA sequence: TGTGCCAGCAGCGTAGGAGCGGGAGGGGGCGATACGCAGTATTTT. Encoded protein: CASSVGAGGGDTQYF.

The gene calls are TRBV11-1 and TRBJ2-1; no clear D gene. The CDR3 totals 19 residues. Trimming left V 3 bases short and J 3 bases short, with 24 bases between. Germline values: CDR1 SGHAT, CDR2 FQDESV (reference sequence). CDR3 protein: CASSLRPLYRSNGYNEQFF. The DNA of the CDR3 is TGTGCCAGCAGCTTGAGGCCGTTATACCGGTCAAACGGCTACAATGAGCAGTTCTTC.

The chain employs TRBV27 and TRBJ1-1, with 7 bases identical to TRBD1. This CDR3 is built from 14 residues. With V trimmed by 5 bases and J by 1 base, 4 bases remained unmatched. Germline V CDR1 and CDR2: MNHEY, SMNVEV (reference sequence). DNA of the CDR3: TGTGCCAGCAGTACCCGGACAGGGAACACTGAAGCTTTCTTT. This encodes CASSTRTGNTEAFF.

The rearrangement uses TRBV18 and TRBJ1-5; 8 bases line up with TRBD1. This CDR3 contains 15 residues. CDR1 is KGHSH and CDR2 is LQKENI in the germline V gene. V shed 3 bases and J 0 bases; nucleotides not matched to a gene: 1. CDR3 sequence: CASSPDRGSNQPQHF. As DNA, the CDR3 is TGTGCCAGCTCACCCGACAGGGGTAGCAATCAGCCCCAGCATTTT.

The chain uses TRBV7-2 and TRBJ1-1; D is possibly TRBD1 (5 bases). This CDR3 spans 16 amino acids. Germline lookup yields CDR1 SGHTA and CDR2 FQGNSA. V was pared by 6 bases and J by 2 bases, with 19 bases between. The CDR3 region has the DNA TGTGCCAGCAGTCTAGCAGGAGGGGCCGGAAACACTGAAGCTTTCTTT. It yields the protein CASSLAGGAGNTEAFF.

The rearrangement links TRBV11-2 to TRBJ2-3, with D perhaps matching TRBD2 (6 bases). The CDR3 sequence is 16 residues long. The V gene lost 5 bases and the J gene lost 2 bases, with 17 bases spanning the gap. The germline gives CDR1 SGHAT, CDR2 FQNNGV. The DNA of the CDR3 is TGTGCCAGCAGCCCCCCGGGAGCGGGCCCCACAGATACGCAGTATTTT. Amino acid sequence: CASSPPGAGPTDTQYF.

This clone was seen once. The chain joins TRBV6-1 to TRBJ1-4; D gene uncertain. V lost 3 bases and J lost 9, with 11 bases in between. There are 13 residues in the CDR3. From germline, CDR1 is MNHNS and CDR2 SASEGT. The DNA of the CDR3 is TGTGCCAGCAGTGAGGGAGGGTTCCAAAAACTGTTTTTT. Protein sequence: CASSEGGFQKLFF.

The genes are TRBV25-1 and TRBJ1-2; maybe TRBD1 (6 bases). CDR3 length: 13 residues. V lost 5 bases to trimming and J lost 2 bases, with 9 bases between them. CDR1 is MGHDK and CDR2 is SYGVNS in the germline V gene. The CDR3 loop is CASSRQENYGYTF. The CDR3 DNA reads as TGTGCCAGCAGTCGACAGGAAAACTATGGCTACACCTTC.

This clone was counted a single time. The chain combines TRBV21-1 with TRBJ2-7; TRBD2 reflects the table's D call only, with no check against the DNA. TRBV21-1 is a known pseudogene. The length of the CDR3 is 14 residues. CDR3 in DNA: TGTGCCAGCAAAGTTACTAGCGGCACCTACGAGCAGTACTTC. It codes for CASKVTSGTYEQYF.

V gene TRBV5-1 combines with J gene TRBJ2-2; 7 nucleotides align to TRBD2. The V segment lost 6 bases and the J segment 5 bases; nucleotides outside the gene matches: 13. The CDR3 totals 16 residues. CDR1 SGHRS and CDR2 YFSETQ come from the germline V gene. The CDR3 spells CASTTGAGARTGELFF. The CDR3 coding sequence is TGCGCCAGCACCACCGGTGCGGGAGCGAGAACCGGGGAGCTGTTTTTT.

The genes are TRBV2 and TRBJ2-1, with a possible D match to TRBD1 (5 bases). The V gene lost 4 bases and the J gene lost 5 bases, with 9 bases spanning the gap. The CDR3 is 13 amino acids. Germline CDR1 is SNHLY and CDR2 is FYNNEI. The CDR3 DNA follows: TGTGCCAGCAGTGTCGACAGCAACAATGAGCAGTTCTTC. Its translation: CASSVDSNNEQFF.

This chain uses TRBV2 with TRBJ2-7; 7 bases map to TRBD2. The CDR3 spans 15 residues. Trimming at V came to 3 bases and at J to 3 bases, leaving 8 bases not matched to a gene. Germline assignment: CDR1 SNHLY and CDR2 FYNNEI. The CDR3 DNA sequence: TGTGCCAGCAGTGATTCCAGGGACTATCACTACGAGCAGTACTTC. It translates to CASSDSRDYHYEQYF.

The V call is TRBV5-1, the J call TRBJ1-1, with D possibly TRBD1 on 5 matching bases. The germline gives CDR1 SGHRS, CDR2 YFSETQ. V was cut by 4 bases and J by 1 base, with 11 bases left in between. The CDR3 is 14 amino acids. CDR3 sequence reads: CASSPLGGNTEAFF. CDR3 DNA sequence: TGCGCCAGCAGCCCCCTCGGGGGGAACACTGAAGCTTTCTTT.

The chain couples TRBV11-2 to TRBJ1-1; D gene ambiguous. Germline V CDR1 and CDR2: SGHAT, FQNNGV. Trimming took off 1 base at V and 1 base at J, with 7 bases between the two ends. CDR3 length: 14 amino acids. The CDR3 coding sequence is TGTGCCAGCAGCTTAGGACGGGAGAACACTGAAGCTTTCTTT. Its translation: CASSLGRENTEAFF.

The chain joins TRBV10-1 to TRBJ2-5; D possibly corresponds to TRBD1 (5 bases). The CDR3 is made up of 13 amino acids. V was clipped by 10 bases and J by 5 bases, with 17 bases between them. Germline CDR1 reads WNHNN; CDR2 reads SYGVQD (reference sequence). CDR3 region: CATNKGAEETQYF. CDR3 DNA: TGCGCCACCAACAAAGGGGCAGAGGAGACCCAGTACTTC.

The gene calls are TRBV4-1 and TRBJ2-2; 9 positions match TRBD2. V trimming: 4 bases; J trimming: 6 bases; junction bases outside the gene matches: 12. The germline V gene has CDR1 MGHRA and CDR2 YSYEKL. The CDR3 contains 17 residues. The CDR3 sequence is CASSPPNSGSSPGELFF. In DNA form, the CDR3 reads TGCGCCAGCAGCCCGCCTAATAGCGGGAGTTCCCCCGGGGAGCTGTTTTTT.

The chain combines TRBV5-1 with TRBJ2-3; TRBD1 agrees at 9 bases. This CDR3 spans 14 amino acids. With V trimmed by 4 bases and J by 5 bases, 5 bases remained unmatched. The germline V gene has CDR1 SGHRS and CDR2 YFSETQ. Written as DNA, the CDR3 is TGCGCCAGCAGCCGGGGGACAGGGAAAGATACGCAGTATTTT. Encoded protein: CASSRGTGKDTQYF. The full variable domain, completed using reference TRBV5-1 and TRBJ2-3, is KAGVTQTPRYLIKTRGQQVTLSCSPISGHRSVSWYQQTPGQGLQFLFEYFSETQRNKGNFPGRFSGRQFSNSRSEMNVSTLELGDSALYLCASSRGTGKDTQYFGPGTRLTVL.

V and J are TRBV4-1 and TRBJ2-1; 9 bases are shared with TRBD2. Trimming took 4 bases from V and 5 from J; bases not matched to a gene: 12. Germline-derived CDR1 and CDR2 are MGHRA and YSYEKL. The CDR3 totals 17 residues. CDR3 region: CASSLDFMTSGNNEQFF. The CDR3 bases are TGCGCCAGCAGCCTAGACTTTATGACTAGCGGAAACAATGAGCAGTTCTTC.

This clone was counted between two and nine times. The J gene is TRBJ1-1, the V gene TRBV7-2, with 8 bases identical to TRBD1. CDR3 length: 13 amino acids. CDR1 and CDR2 (germline): SGHTA, FQGNSA. With 5 bases clipped from V and 4 bases from J, the junction kept 3 bases outside the gene matches. CDR3 nucleotides: TGTGCCAGCAGCCGTCAGGGGGCCACTGAAGCTTTCTTT. This gives the protein CASSRQGATEAFF.

The chain is built from TRBV19 and TRBJ1-5; D is possibly TRBD1 (5 bases). The CDR3 covers 15 residues. V lost 0 bases to trimming and J lost 2 bases, with 8 bases between them. Germline V lookup: CDR1 LNHDA, CDR2 SQIVND (reference sequence). CDR3 coding DNA: TGTGCCAGTAGTATAGAAGGGGTGGGCAATCAGCCCCAGCATTTT. Translated, it gives CASSIEGVGNQPQHF.

The rearrangement joins TRBV7-8 to TRBJ2-2; a weak D match, TRBD2 (6 bases). V dropped 0 bases and J dropped 5 bases, with 13 bases sitting between them. Germline V gene lookup returns CDR1 SGHVS and CDR2 FQNEAQ. The CDR3 consists of 16 residues. The CDR3 here is CASSLAGTGGTGELFF. The CDR3 DNA is TGTGCCAGCAGCTTAGCGGGGACTGGTGGGACCGGGGAGCTGTTTTTT.

This chain joins TRBV11-3 and TRBJ2-7, with 8 nucleotides matching TRBD1. Unmatched junction bases numbered 4, after V lost 3 bases and J lost 6 bases. Germline CDR1 and CDR2: SGHNT and YENEEA. This CDR3 contains 13 residues. The CDR3 nucleotides are TGTGCCAGCAGCTTGAGGACAGGGCGCGAGCAGTACTTC. This translates into CASSLRTGREQYF.